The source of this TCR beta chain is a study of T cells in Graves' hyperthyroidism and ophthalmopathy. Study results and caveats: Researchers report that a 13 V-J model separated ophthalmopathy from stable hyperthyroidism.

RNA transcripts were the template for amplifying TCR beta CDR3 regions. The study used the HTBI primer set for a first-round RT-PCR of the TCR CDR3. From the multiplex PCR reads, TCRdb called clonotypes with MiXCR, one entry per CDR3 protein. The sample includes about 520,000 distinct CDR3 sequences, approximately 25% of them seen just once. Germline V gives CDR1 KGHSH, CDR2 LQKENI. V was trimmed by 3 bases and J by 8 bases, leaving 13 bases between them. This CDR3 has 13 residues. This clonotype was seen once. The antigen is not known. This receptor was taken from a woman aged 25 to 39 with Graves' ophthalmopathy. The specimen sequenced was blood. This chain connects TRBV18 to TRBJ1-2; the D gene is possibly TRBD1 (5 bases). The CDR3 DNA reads TGTGCCAGCTCACCGGGGGAGAATAGCGGCTACACCTTC. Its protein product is CASSPGENSGYTF. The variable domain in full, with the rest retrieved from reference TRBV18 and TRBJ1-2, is NAGVMQNPRHLVRRRGQEARLRCSPMKGHSHVYWYRQLPEEGLKFMVYLQKENIIDESGMPKERFSAEFPKEGPSILRIQQVVRGDSAAYFCASSPGENSGYTFGSGTRLTVV.